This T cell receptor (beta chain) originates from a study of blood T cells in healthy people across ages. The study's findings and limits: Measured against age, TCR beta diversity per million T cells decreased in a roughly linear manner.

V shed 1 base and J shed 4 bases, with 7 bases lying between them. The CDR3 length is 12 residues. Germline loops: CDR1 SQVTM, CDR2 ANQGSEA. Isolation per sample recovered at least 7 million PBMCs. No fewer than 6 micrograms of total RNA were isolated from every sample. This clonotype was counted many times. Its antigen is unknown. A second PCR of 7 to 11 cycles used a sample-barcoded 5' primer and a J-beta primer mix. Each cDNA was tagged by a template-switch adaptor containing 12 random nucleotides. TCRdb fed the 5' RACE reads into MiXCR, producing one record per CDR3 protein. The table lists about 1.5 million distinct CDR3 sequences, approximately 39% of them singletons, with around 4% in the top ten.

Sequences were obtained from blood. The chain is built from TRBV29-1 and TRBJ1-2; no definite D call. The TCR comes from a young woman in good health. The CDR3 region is CSVEGLSYGYTF. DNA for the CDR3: TGCAGCGTTGAAGGACTGAGCTATGGCTACACCTTC.